One and the same sample provided the 3 T cell receptor beta chains below, sequenced in a study of Ad26.COV2.S vaccination and SARS-CoV-2 variants. The treatment denotes: around 19 received Ad26.COV2.S at low or high dose, single or two shots; roughly 5 received placebo; per-sample allocation not given. Day 63 after the first injection of vaccine or placebo was the sampling time. Sequenced by immunoSEQ multiplex PCR; TCRdb stores in-frame clones only, minus some. The sample lists about 350,000 clones, roughly 81% seen once, with about 3.5% in the top ten. Material: peripheral blood, obtained in a trial of Ad26.COV2.S vaccine versus placebo. These TCRs come from a person between 18 and 65 years old who received the Ad26.COV2.S COVID-19 vaccine or a placebo.

The chain employs TRBV5-6 and TRBJ1-2, with TRBD1 matching over 9 bases. V dropped 0 bases and J dropped 6; count of bases not matched to a gene: 9. CDR1 SGHDT and CDR2 YYEEEE come from the germline V gene. This CDR3 region has 16 residues. The DNA of the CDR3 is TGTGCCAGCAGCTTGGAGGGGGGACAGGGACGCGATGGCTACACCTTC. This translates into CASSLEGGQGRDGYTF.

The chain recombines TRBV7-9 with TRBJ2-1, with TRBD2 matching over 7 bases. The CDR3 has 12 amino acids. Germline trimming cut 8 bases from V and 9 bases from J; bases unmatched to any gene: 7. Germline values: CDR1 SEHNR, CDR2 FQNEAQ (reference sequence). CDR3 loop: CASRGGAAEQFF. CDR3 DNA: TGTGCCAGCCGCGGGGGTGCGGCTGAGCAGTTCTTC.

This rearrangement joins TRBV27 to TRBJ2-7; 11 bases are shared with TRBD2. The CDR3 loop spans 14 amino acids. Germline V lookup: CDR1 MNHEY, CDR2 SMNVEV (reference sequence). J gave up 2 bases and V 6 bases, and 3 bases lay outside the gene matches. The CDR3 loop is CASSYSGRAYEQYF. In DNA form, the CDR3 reads TGTGCCAGCAGCTATAGCGGGAGGGCCTACGAGCAGTACTTC.